The sequence of this TCR beta chain was determined in a study of chemoradiotherapy in HPV16-positive cancers. Clones were sequenced by immunoSEQ multiplex PCR, and TCRdb holds only the in-frame ones, with some missing. The data contain 65,000 to 80,000 clones, about nine tenths of them seen just once; the ten biggest clones take up 4.2%. Trimming shortened V by 10 bases and J by 4 bases, and 16 bases separated the two germline ends. This CDR3 is 14 amino acids long. CDR1 and CDR2 (germline): ENHRY, SYGVKD. Sample: blood, taken from a patient who underwent chemoradiotherapy. This TCR was sampled from a human donor with HPV-associated anogenital cancer. The rearrangement links TRBV10-3 to TRBJ1-4; a possible D gene is TRBD1 (6 bases). CDR3 coding DNA: TGTGCCACAGGGAACACACAGGGTAATGAAAAACTGTTTTTT. Translated, it gives CATGNTQGNEKLFF.